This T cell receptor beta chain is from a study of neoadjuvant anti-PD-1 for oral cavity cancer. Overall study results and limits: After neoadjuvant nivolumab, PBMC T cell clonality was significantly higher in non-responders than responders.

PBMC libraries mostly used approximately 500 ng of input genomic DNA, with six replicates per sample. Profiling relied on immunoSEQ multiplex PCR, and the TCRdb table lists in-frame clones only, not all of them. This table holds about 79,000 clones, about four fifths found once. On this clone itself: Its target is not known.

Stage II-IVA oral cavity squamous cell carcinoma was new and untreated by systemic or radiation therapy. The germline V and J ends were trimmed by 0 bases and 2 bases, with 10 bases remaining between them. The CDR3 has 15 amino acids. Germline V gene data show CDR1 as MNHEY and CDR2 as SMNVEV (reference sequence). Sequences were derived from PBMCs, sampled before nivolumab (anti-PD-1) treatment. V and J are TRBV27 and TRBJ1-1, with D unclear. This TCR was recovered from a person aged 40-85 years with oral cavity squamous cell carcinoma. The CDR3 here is CASSLSRTVNTEAFF. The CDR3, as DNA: TGTGCCAGCAGTTTATCGCGGACGGTTAACACTGAAGCTTTCTTT.